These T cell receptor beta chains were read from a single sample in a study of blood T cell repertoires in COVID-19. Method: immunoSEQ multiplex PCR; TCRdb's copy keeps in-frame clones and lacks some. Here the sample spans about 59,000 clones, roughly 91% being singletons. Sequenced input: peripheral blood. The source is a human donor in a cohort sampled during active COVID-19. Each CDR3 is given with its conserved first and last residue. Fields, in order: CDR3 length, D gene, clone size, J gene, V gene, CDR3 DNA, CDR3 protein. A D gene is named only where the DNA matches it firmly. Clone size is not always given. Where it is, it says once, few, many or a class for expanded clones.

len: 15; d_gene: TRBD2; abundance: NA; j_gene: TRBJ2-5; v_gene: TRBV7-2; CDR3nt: TGTGCCAGTCGGTTTAGCGGGAGTGACCAAGAGACCCAGTACTTC; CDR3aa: CASRFSGSDQETQYF
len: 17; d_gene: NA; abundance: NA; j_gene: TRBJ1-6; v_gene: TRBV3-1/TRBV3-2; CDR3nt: TGTGCCAGCAGCCAAGATGACCCCAGGGCAAACAATTCACCCCTCCACTTT; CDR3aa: CASSQDDPRANNSPLHF
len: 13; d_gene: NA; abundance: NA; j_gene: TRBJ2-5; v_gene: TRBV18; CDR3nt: TGTGCCAGCTCACCAGATCAGGAAGAGACCCAGTACTTC; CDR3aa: CASSPDQEETQYF
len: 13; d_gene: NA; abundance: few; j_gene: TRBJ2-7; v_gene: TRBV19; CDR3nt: TGTGCCAGTAGTATAGATGTCATCTACGAGCAGTACTTC; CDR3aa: CASSIDVIYEQYF
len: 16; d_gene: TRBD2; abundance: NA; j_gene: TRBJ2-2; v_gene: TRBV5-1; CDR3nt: TGCGCCAGCAGCTGGACTAGCGGGAGTTCGTCCGGGGAGCTGTTTTTT; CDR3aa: CASSWTSGSSSGELFF
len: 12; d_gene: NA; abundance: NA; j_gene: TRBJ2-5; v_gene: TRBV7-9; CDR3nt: TGTGCCAGCAGCGAACAGGAAGAGACCCAGTACTTC; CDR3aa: CASSEQEETQYF
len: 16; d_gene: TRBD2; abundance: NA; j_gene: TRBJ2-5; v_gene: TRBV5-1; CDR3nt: TGCGCCAGCAGCTTGCGTGGAGCGGGGGGGGCGGAGACCCAGTACTTC; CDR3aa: CASSLRGAGGAETQYF
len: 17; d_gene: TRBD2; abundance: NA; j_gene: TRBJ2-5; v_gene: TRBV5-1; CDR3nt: TGCGCCAGCAGCTTGGTTCCCGGGACTAGCGGGGGAGAGACCCAGTACTTC; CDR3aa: CASSLVPGTSGGETQYF
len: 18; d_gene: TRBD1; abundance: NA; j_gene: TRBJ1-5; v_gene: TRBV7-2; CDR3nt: TGTGCCAGCAGCTTAGCCCTATCGGGACAGGGGGCTAATCAGCCCCAGCATTTT; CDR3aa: CASSLALSGQGANQPQHF
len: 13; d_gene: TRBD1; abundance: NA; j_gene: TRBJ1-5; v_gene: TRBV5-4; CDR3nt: TGTGCCAGCAGCTTCGACAGGGACCAGCCCCAGCATTTT; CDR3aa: CASSFDRDQPQHF
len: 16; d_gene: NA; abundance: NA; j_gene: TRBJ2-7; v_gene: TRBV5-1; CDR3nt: TGCGCCAGCAGCTTCCTTAGGGGGGGGAAAGGCGACGAGCAGTACTTC; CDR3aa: CASSFLRGGKGDEQYF
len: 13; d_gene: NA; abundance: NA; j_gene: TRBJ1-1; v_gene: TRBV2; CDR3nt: TGTGCCAGCAGTTTTTATCCCGGACTTACTGAGGGATTT; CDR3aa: CASSFYPGLTEGF
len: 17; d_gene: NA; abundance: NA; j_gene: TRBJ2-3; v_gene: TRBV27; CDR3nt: TGTGCCAGCTCCCCTACCCTATCCGCGGGACTTGACGATACGCAGTATTTT; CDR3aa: CASSPTLSAGLDDTQYF
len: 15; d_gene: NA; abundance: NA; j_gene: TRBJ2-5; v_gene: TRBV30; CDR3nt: TGTGCCTGGAGTATAAACAGGATTTTTGGGGAGACCCAGTACTTC; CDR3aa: CAWSINRIFGETQYF
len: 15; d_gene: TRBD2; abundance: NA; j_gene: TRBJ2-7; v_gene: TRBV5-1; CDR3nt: TGCGCCAGCAGCTATCTAGCGGGGTCGACCTACGAGCAGTACTTC; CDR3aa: CASSYLAGSTYEQYF
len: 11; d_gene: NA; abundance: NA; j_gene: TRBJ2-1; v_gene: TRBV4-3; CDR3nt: TGCGCCAGCAGCCGCGCAGGGGAGCAGTTCTTC; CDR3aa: CASSRAGEQFF
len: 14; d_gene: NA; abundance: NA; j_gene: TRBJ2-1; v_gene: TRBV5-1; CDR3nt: TGCGCCAGCAGCTTGGATGGCATCTACAATGAGCAGTTCTTC; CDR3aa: CASSLDGIYNEQFF
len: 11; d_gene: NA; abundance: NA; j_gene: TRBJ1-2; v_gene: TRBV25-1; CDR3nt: TGTGCCAGCAGTGCGGGTTTCGGCTACACCTTC; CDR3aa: CASSAGFGYTF
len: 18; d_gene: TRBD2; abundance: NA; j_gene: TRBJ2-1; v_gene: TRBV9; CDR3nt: TGTGCCAGCAGCATCCAGCTAGCGGGGTACCTCTCCTACAATGAGCAGTTCTTC; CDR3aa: CASSIQLAGYLSYNEQFF
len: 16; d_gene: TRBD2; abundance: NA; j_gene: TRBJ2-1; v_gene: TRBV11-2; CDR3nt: TGTGCCAGCAGCTCCCGGACTAGCGGAATTTACAATGAGCAGTTCTTC; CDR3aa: CASSSRTSGIYNEQFF
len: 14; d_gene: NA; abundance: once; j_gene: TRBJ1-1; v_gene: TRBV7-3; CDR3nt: TGTGCCAGCACCATCCAGACAGGGAACACTGAAGCTTTCTTT; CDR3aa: CASTIQTGNTEAFF
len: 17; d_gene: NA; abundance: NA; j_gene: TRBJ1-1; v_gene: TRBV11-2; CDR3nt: TGTGCCAGCAGCTTTAGGTTTGCGGGGCCCATGAACACTGAAGCTTTCTTT; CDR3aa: CASSFRFAGPMNTEAFF
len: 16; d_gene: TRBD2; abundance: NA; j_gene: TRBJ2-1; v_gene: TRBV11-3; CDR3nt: TGTGCCAGCAGTTCCGGGACTAGCGGAGTGAACAATGAGCAGTTCTTC; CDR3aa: CASSSGTSGVNNEQFF
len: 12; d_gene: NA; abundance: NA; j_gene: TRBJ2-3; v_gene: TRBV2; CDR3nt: TGTGCCAGCAGTGAAACAGTAGATACGCAGTATTTT; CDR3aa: CASSETVDTQYF
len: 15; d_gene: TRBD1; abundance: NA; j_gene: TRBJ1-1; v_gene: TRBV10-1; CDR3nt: TGCGCCAGCAGTGAGACCGGACAGGGGGCTGTTGAAGCTTTCTTT; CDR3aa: CASSETGQGAVEAFF
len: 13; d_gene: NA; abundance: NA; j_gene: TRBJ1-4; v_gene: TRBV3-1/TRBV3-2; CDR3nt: TGTGCCAGCAGCCGACGGACAGTTGAAAAACTGTTTTTT; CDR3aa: CASSRRTVEKLFF
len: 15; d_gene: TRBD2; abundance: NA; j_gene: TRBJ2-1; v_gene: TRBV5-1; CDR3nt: TGCGCCAGCAGCTTGGTAGCGGGGGGGTTCAATGAGCAGTTCTTC; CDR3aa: CASSLVAGGFNEQFF
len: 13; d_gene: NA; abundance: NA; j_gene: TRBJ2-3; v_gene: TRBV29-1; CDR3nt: TGCAGCGTTGTGGGGGGGCTTACAGATACGCAGTATTTT; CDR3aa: CSVVGGLTDTQYF
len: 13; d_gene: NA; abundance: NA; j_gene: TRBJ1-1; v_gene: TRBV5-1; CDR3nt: TGCGCCAGCAGCTTGCAGGGGTTGACTGAAGCTTTCTTT; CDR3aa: CASSLQGLTEAFF
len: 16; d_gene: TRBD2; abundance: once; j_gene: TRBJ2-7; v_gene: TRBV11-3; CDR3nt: TGTGCCAGCAGCCTAAATAGCGGGGGAGCCTACTACGAGCAGTACTTC; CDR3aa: CASSLNSGGAYYEQYF
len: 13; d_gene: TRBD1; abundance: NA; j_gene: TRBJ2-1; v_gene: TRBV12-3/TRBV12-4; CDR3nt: TGTGCCAGCAGGGGGACAGGGGAGAATGAGCAGTTCTTC; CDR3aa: CASRGTGENEQFF
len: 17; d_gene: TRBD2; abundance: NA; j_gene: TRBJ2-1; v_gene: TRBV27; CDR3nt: TGTGCCAGCAGTTTATCCTGGCGGGGGGGCTCCTACAATGAGCAGTTCTTC; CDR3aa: CASSLSWRGGSYNEQFF
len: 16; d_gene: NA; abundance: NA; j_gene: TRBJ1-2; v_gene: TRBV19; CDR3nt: TGTGCCAGTAGTCCCGACAGCCAGACTGATATTTATGGCTACACCTTC; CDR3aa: CASSPDSQTDIYGYTF
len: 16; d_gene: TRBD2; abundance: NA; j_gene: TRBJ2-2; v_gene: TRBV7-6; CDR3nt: TGTGCCAGCAGCTCGCGACTAGCGGGAGACACCGGGGAGCTGTTTTTT; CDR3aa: CASSSRLAGDTGELFF
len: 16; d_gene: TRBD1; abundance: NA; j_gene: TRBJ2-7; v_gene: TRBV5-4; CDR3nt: TGTGCCAGCAGCTACCAAGGGACAGGGAGCTCCTACGAGCAGTACTTC; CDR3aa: CASSYQGTGSSYEQYF
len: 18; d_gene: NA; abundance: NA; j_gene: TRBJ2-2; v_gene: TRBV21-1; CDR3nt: TGTGCCAGCAGCAAAGAAGGGACAGGGACAAAAGGCACCGGGGAGCTGTTTTTT; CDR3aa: CASSKEGTGTKGTGELFF
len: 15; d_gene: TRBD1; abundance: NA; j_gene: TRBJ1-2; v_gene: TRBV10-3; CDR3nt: TGTGCCATCAGTGAGGGACAGGTCGGGCTCTATGGCTACACCTTC; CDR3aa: CAISEGQVGLYGYTF
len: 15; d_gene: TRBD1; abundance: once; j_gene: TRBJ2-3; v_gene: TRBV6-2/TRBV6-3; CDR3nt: TGTGCCAGCAGCGACAGGGGGGATCTCACAGATACGCAGTATTTT; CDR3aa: CASSDRGDLTDTQYF
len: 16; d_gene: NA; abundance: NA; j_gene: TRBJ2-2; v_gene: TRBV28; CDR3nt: TGTGCCAGCAGTTTACGGCGGCTAGGGGAGGCCGGGGAGCTGTTTTTT; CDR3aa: CASSLRRLGEAGELFF
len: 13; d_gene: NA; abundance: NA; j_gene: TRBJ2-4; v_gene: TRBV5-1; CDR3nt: TGCGCCAGCAGCGCAGGGGATTTGGACATTCAGTACTTC; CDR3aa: CASSAGDLDIQYF
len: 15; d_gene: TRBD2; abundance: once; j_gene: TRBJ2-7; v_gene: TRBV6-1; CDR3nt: TGTGCCAGCAGTGAATCCCCTAGCGGGAGTGACGAGCAGTACTTC; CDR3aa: CASSESPSGSDEQYF
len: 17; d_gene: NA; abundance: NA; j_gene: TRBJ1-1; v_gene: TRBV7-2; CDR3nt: TGTGCCAGCACCCACCTCGGGGGGTATTTACGGTCCACTGAAGCTTTCTTT; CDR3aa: CASTHLGGYLRSTEAFF
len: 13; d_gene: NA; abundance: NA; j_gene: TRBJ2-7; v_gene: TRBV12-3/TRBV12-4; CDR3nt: TGTGCCAGCAGTTACAGGGTCCCCTACGAGCAGTACTTC; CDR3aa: CASSYRVPYEQYF
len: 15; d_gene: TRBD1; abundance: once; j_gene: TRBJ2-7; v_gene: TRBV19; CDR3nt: TGTGCCAGTACCCAAACCGGGACAGGGGACTACGAGCAGTACTTC; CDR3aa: CASTQTGTGDYEQYF
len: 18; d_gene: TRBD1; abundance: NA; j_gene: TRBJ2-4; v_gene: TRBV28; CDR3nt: TGTGCCAGCCCCCCGTATGGGACAGGGGAGATTAGTGAAAACATTCAGTACTTC; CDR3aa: CASPPYGTGEISENIQYF
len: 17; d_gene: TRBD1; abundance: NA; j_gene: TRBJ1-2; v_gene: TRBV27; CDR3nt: TGTGCCAGCAGTTTATGGTTGGACAGGGGGCGCGACTATGGCTACACCTTC; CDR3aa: CASSLWLDRGRDYGYTF
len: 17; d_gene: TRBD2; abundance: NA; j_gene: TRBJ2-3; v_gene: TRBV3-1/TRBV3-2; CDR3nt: TGTGCCAGCAGCCAAGTATGGCTAGCGGGGACGACAGATACGCAGTATTTT; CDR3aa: CASSQVWLAGTTDTQYF
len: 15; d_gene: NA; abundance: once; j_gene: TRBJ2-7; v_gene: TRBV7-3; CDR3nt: TGTGCCAGCAGCACCCCGGGGGACCGTTCCTACGAGCAGTACTTC; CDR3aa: CASSTPGDRSYEQYF
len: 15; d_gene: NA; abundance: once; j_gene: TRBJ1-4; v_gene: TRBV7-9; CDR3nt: TGTGCCAGCAGCCAGGGCAGGGCGCTTAATGAAAAACTGTTTTTT; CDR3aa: CASSQGRALNEKLFF
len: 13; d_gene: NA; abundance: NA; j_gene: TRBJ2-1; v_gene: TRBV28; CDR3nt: TGTGCCAGCAGATCGAGCTTTTTAAATGAGCAGTTCTTC; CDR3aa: CASRSSFLNEQFF
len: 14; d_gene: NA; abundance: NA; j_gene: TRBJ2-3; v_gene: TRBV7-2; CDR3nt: TGTGCCAGCAGCTTGCAGGTTCCGACAGATACGCAGTATTTT; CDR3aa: CASSLQVPTDTQYF